The rows below give T cell receptor beta chains drawn from one sample of a study of technical replicates of blood from a handful of donors. Clones were read by immunoSEQ multiplex PCR, and TCRdb kept only the in-frame ones, dropping some. The sample consists of 74,000 or so clones, about 93% of them appearing once. Sequencing was done on a sample of T cells isolated from PBMCs. These receptors all stem from a human donor in good health. Both conserved end residues are part of each CDR3. D genes are given only for firm matches. Size values are once, few and many counts, or a class for expanded clones, and some rows have none.

cdr3_aa: CASRLGDGSNQPQHF
cdr3_nt: TGTGCCAGCAGGTTAGGGGATGGTAGCAATCAGCCCCAGCATTTT
v_call: TRBV6-6
cdr3_length: 15
d_call: -
clone_size: -
j_call: TRBJ1-5

cdr3_aa: CASSRLGQGSEQYF
cdr3_nt: TGTGCCAGCAGTCGACTGGGACAGGGGTCCGAGCAGTACTTC
v_call: TRBV6-5
cdr3_length: 14
d_call: TRBD1
clone_size: -
j_call: TRBJ2-7

cdr3_aa: CASSAPIRTGKTLGYEQYF
cdr3_nt: TGTGCCAGCAGCGCCCCCATTAGGACAGGGAAGACCTTGGGCTACGAGCAGTACTTC
v_call: TRBV13
cdr3_length: 19
d_call: TRBD1
clone_size: once
j_call: TRBJ2-7

cdr3_aa: CAWSGPEVDYGYTF
cdr3_nt: TGTGCCTGGAGTGGCCCAGAGGTGGACTATGGCTACACCTTC
v_call: TRBV30
cdr3_length: 14
d_call: -
clone_size: -
j_call: TRBJ1-2

cdr3_aa: CASSFFGGASNEQFF
cdr3_nt: TGTGCCAGCAGCTTCTTCGGCGGAGCATCTAATGAGCAGTTCTTC
v_call: TRBV27
cdr3_length: 15
d_call: -
clone_size: -
j_call: TRBJ2-1

cdr3_aa: CASSLGSGVNTGELFF
cdr3_nt: TGTGCCAGCAGCTTAGGAAGCGGGGTGAACACCGGGGAGCTGTTTTTT
v_call: TRBV7-9
cdr3_length: 16
d_call: TRBD2
clone_size: -
j_call: TRBJ2-2

cdr3_aa: CASSSETYGYTF
cdr3_nt: TGTGCCAGCAGCTCCGAGACTTATGGCTACACCTTC
v_call: TRBV7-9
cdr3_length: 12
d_call: -
clone_size: -
j_call: TRBJ1-2

cdr3_aa: CASSQEGTWGQLNTEAFF
cdr3_nt: TGTGCCAGCAGCCAAGAAGGAACATGGGGGCAACTGAACACTGAAGCTTTCTTT
v_call: TRBV14
cdr3_length: 18
d_call: -
clone_size: -
j_call: TRBJ1-1

cdr3_aa: CASSFSGLAGGYEQYF
cdr3_nt: TGTGCCAGCAGTTTCTCGGGACTAGCGGGAGGGTACGAGCAGTACTTC
v_call: TRBV6-5
cdr3_length: 16
d_call: TRBD2
clone_size: -
j_call: TRBJ2-7

cdr3_aa: CASSEERGDTDTQYF
cdr3_nt: TGCGCCAGCAGTGAAGAACGGGGGGATACAGATACGCAGTATTTT
v_call: TRBV10-2
cdr3_length: 15
d_call: TRBD2
clone_size: -
j_call: TRBJ2-3

cdr3_aa: CASSETSRGYNEQFF
cdr3_nt: TGTGCCAGCAGTGAGACTTCAAGGGGTTACAATGAGCAGTTCTTC
v_call: TRBV6-4
cdr3_length: 15
d_call: -
clone_size: -
j_call: TRBJ2-1

cdr3_aa: CASFEGRSGEQYF
cdr3_nt: TGTGCCAGCTTTGAGGGTAGATCGGGAGAGCAGTACTTC
v_call: TRBV6-5
cdr3_length: 13
d_call: -
clone_size: -
j_call: TRBJ2-7

cdr3_aa: CATSSTGTYEQYF
cdr3_nt: TGTGCCACCAGTTCTACAGGAACTTACGAGCAGTACTTC
v_call: TRBV15
cdr3_length: 13
d_call: -
clone_size: -
j_call: TRBJ2-7

cdr3_aa: CASNQLAGGFYEQYF
cdr3_nt: TGTGCCAGCAACCAACTAGCGGGAGGTTTCTACGAGCAGTACTTC
v_call: TRBV28
cdr3_length: 15
d_call: TRBD2
clone_size: -
j_call: TRBJ2-7

cdr3_aa: CASSFTTAGDGTDTQYF
cdr3_nt: TGCGCCAGCAGCTTTACGACAGCGGGGGACGGCACAGATACGCAGTATTTT
v_call: TRBV5-1
cdr3_length: 17
d_call: TRBD2
clone_size: -
j_call: TRBJ2-3

cdr3_aa: CASSPATGFYSGNTIYF
cdr3_nt: TGTGCCAGCTCACCGGCAACAGGTTTCTACTCTGGAAACACCATATATTTT
v_call: TRBV18
cdr3_length: 17
d_call: -
clone_size: -
j_call: TRBJ1-3

cdr3_aa: CASSLTSGQGLGGYTF
cdr3_nt: TGTGCCAGCAGCTTAACTTCAGGACAGGGGTTGGGTGGCTACACCTTC
v_call: TRBV7-9
cdr3_length: 16
d_call: TRBD1
clone_size: -
j_call: TRBJ1-2

cdr3_aa: CASSHRVPEQYF
cdr3_nt: TGTGCCAGCAGTCACAGGGTTCCCGAGCAGTACTTC
v_call: TRBV28
cdr3_length: 12
d_call: -
clone_size: -
j_call: TRBJ2-7

cdr3_aa: CASSLDLAGAYNEQFF
cdr3_nt: TGCGCCAGCAGCCTTGACCTAGCGGGGGCCTACAATGAGCAGTTCTTC
v_call: TRBV5-1
cdr3_length: 16
d_call: TRBD2
clone_size: -
j_call: TRBJ2-1

cdr3_aa: CASSVAQIAVGETDTQYF
cdr3_nt: TGTGCCAGCAGCGTAGCTCAAATAGCGGTTGGGGAGACAGATACGCAGTATTTT
v_call: TRBV9
cdr3_length: 18
d_call: -
clone_size: -
j_call: TRBJ2-3

cdr3_aa: CASARAGYAYNEQFF
cdr3_nt: TGTGCCAGCGCCCGCGCGGGTTACGCCTACAATGAGCAGTTCTTC
v_call: TRBV2
cdr3_length: 15
d_call: -
clone_size: -
j_call: TRBJ2-1

cdr3_aa: CASSRQRTNTEAFF
cdr3_nt: TGTGCCAGCTCACGGCAGCGGACGAACACTGAAGCTTTCTTT
v_call: TRBV18
cdr3_length: 14
d_call: -
clone_size: -
j_call: TRBJ1-1

cdr3_aa: CASSQALAGDYEQYF
cdr3_nt: TGCGCCAGCAGCCAAGCCCTAGCGGGGGACTACGAGCAGTACTTC
v_call: TRBV4-1
cdr3_length: 15
d_call: TRBD2
clone_size: -
j_call: TRBJ2-7

cdr3_aa: CASSFTGAGATEQYF
cdr3_nt: TGTGCCAGCAGCTTCACAGGAGCGGGAGCCACCGAGCAGTACTTC
v_call: TRBV7-6
cdr3_length: 15
d_call: TRBD2
clone_size: -
j_call: TRBJ2-7

cdr3_aa: CASSLGLQETQYF
cdr3_nt: TGTGCCAGCAGCTTAGGACTACAAGAGACCCAGTACTTC
v_call: TRBV11-2
cdr3_length: 13
d_call: -
clone_size: -
j_call: TRBJ2-5

cdr3_aa: CAWSVTALNTEAFF
cdr3_nt: TGTGCCTGGAGTGTCACAGCTTTGAACACTGAAGCTTTCTTT
v_call: TRBV30
cdr3_length: 14
d_call: -
clone_size: -
j_call: TRBJ1-1

cdr3_aa: CASHYFNEQFF
cdr3_nt: TGTGCCAGCCACTATTTCAATGAGCAGTTCTTC
v_call: TRBV2
cdr3_length: 11
d_call: -
clone_size: -
j_call: TRBJ2-1

cdr3_aa: CASSPTGNTEAFF
cdr3_nt: TGTGCCAGCTCACCGACAGGGAACACTGAAGCTTTCTTT
v_call: TRBV18
cdr3_length: 13
d_call: -
clone_size: -
j_call: TRBJ1-1

cdr3_aa: CATGGDQPQHF
cdr3_nt: TGTGCCACGGGGGGGGATCAGCCCCAGCATTTT
v_call: TRBV6-1
cdr3_length: 11
d_call: -
clone_size: -
j_call: TRBJ1-5

cdr3_aa: CASSYKQTTRTEAFF
cdr3_nt: TGTGCCAGCAGTTACAAGCAGACAACCCGCACTGAAGCTTTCTTT
v_call: TRBV6-5
cdr3_length: 15
d_call: -
clone_size: -
j_call: TRBJ1-1

cdr3_aa: CASLVAGRETQYF
cdr3_nt: TGTGCAAGTCTCGTAGCGGGGCGAGAGACCCAGTACTTC
v_call: TRBV12-2
cdr3_length: 13
d_call: -
clone_size: -
j_call: TRBJ2-5

cdr3_aa: CASSETGGTSPLHF
cdr3_nt: TGTGCCAGCAGTGAGACAGGGGGGACTTCACCCCTCCACTTT
v_call: TRBV6-1
cdr3_length: 14
d_call: TRBD1
clone_size: -
j_call: TRBJ1-6

cdr3_aa: CASGQGNQPQHF
cdr3_nt: TGCGCCAGCGGACAGGGCAATCAGCCCCAGCATTTT
v_call: TRBV10-2
cdr3_length: 12
d_call: TRBD1
clone_size: -
j_call: TRBJ1-5

cdr3_aa: CASSLGQGNYGYTF
cdr3_nt: TGTGCCAGCAGTCTAGGACAGGGTAACTATGGCTACACCTTC
v_call: TRBV7-9
cdr3_length: 14
d_call: TRBD1
clone_size: -
j_call: TRBJ1-2

cdr3_aa: CASSLDQGTSYEQYF
cdr3_nt: TGTGCCAGCAGCTTAGATCAGGGTACTTCCTACGAGCAGTACTTC
v_call: TRBV7-9
cdr3_length: 15
d_call: -
clone_size: -
j_call: TRBJ2-7

cdr3_aa: CASSQGTGPNSPLHF
cdr3_nt: TGCGCCAGCAGCCAAGGGACAGGGCCCAATTCACCCCTCCACTTT
v_call: TRBV4-1
cdr3_length: 15
d_call: TRBD1
clone_size: -
j_call: TRBJ1-6

cdr3_aa: CASSFSVDTEAFF
cdr3_nt: TGTGCCAGCAGCTTCTCGGTGGACACTGAAGCTTTCTTT
v_call: TRBV7-9
cdr3_length: 13
d_call: -
clone_size: -
j_call: TRBJ1-1

cdr3_aa: CASLLAPSYEQYF
cdr3_nt: TGTGCCAGCTTGCTAGCGCCGTCCTACGAGCAGTACTTC
v_call: TRBV13
cdr3_length: 13
d_call: -
clone_size: once
j_call: TRBJ2-7

cdr3_aa: CASSEDGGREANVLTF
cdr3_nt: TGTGCCAGCAGTGAAGACGGGGGGCGCGAGGCCAACGTCCTGACTTTC
v_call: TRBV6-1
cdr3_length: 16
d_call: -
clone_size: -
j_call: TRBJ2-6

cdr3_aa: CASSERGISSGELFF
cdr3_nt: TGTGCCAGCAGTGAACGGGGGATCAGCAGCGGGGAGCTGTTTTTT
v_call: TRBV6-1
cdr3_length: 15
d_call: -
clone_size: -
j_call: TRBJ2-2

cdr3_aa: CASSPRRSAQQETQYF
cdr3_nt: TGTGCCAGCAGCCCCAGGCGTAGTGCCCAACAAGAGACCCAGTACTTC
v_call: TRBV7-2
cdr3_length: 16
d_call: -
clone_size: -
j_call: TRBJ2-5

cdr3_aa: CASREGGDSYEQYF
cdr3_nt: TGTGCCAGCAGGGAAGGCGGAGACTCCTACGAGCAGTACTTC
v_call: TRBV25-1
cdr3_length: 14
d_call: -
clone_size: -
j_call: TRBJ2-7

cdr3_aa: CASSEQGAVYNEQFF
cdr3_nt: TGTGCCAGCTCGGAACAGGGGGCGGTCTACAATGAGCAGTTCTTC
v_call: TRBV18
cdr3_length: 15
d_call: TRBD1
clone_size: -
j_call: TRBJ2-1

cdr3_aa: CASSLIGEAFF
cdr3_nt: TGTGCCAGCAGCTTAATCGGGGAAGCTTTCTTT
v_call: TRBV7-9
cdr3_length: 11
d_call: -
clone_size: few
j_call: TRBJ1-1

cdr3_aa: CASRGPMTAYSYEQYF
cdr3_nt: TGTGCCAGCAGGGGGCCGATGACAGCCTATTCCTACGAGCAGTACTTC
v_call: TRBV6-4
cdr3_length: 16
d_call: -
clone_size: -
j_call: TRBJ2-7

cdr3_aa: CSVEGEPTTGFVYEQYF
cdr3_nt: TGCAGCGTTGAAGGAGAACCTACGACAGGGTTCGTCTACGAGCAGTACTTC
v_call: TRBV29-1
cdr3_length: 17
d_call: TRBD1
clone_size: -
j_call: TRBJ2-7

cdr3_aa: CASSYSTGGYEQYF
cdr3_nt: TGTGCCAGCAGTTACTCGACGGGAGGCTACGAGCAGTACTTC
v_call: TRBV6-5
cdr3_length: 14
d_call: TRBD2
clone_size: -
j_call: TRBJ2-7

cdr3_aa: CASSPGQETDTQYF
cdr3_nt: TGCGCCAGCAGCCCGGGACAGGAGACAGATACGCAGTATTTT
v_call: TRBV5-1
cdr3_length: 14
d_call: TRBD1
clone_size: -
j_call: TRBJ2-3

cdr3_aa: CASSETSGYTDTQYF
cdr3_nt: TGTGCCAGCAGTGAAACTAGCGGATACACAGATACGCAGTATTTT
v_call: TRBV6-1
cdr3_length: 15
d_call: TRBD2
clone_size: -
j_call: TRBJ2-3

cdr3_aa: CASSHGGGTEAFF
cdr3_nt: TGCGCCAGCAGCCACGGTGGGGGGACTGAAGCTTTCTTT
v_call: TRBV4-1
cdr3_length: 13
d_call: -
clone_size: -
j_call: TRBJ1-1

cdr3_aa: CASSIGGQGATEAFF
cdr3_nt: TGTGCCAGTAGTATAGGGGGACAGGGAGCAACTGAAGCTTTCTTT
v_call: TRBV19
cdr3_length: 15
d_call: TRBD1
clone_size: -
j_call: TRBJ1-1

cdr3_aa: CASSPQTSTDTQYF
cdr3_nt: TGTGCCAGCAGCCCCCAGACTAGCACAGATACGCAGTATTTT
v_call: TRBV7-9
cdr3_length: 14
d_call: -
clone_size: -
j_call: TRBJ2-3

cdr3_aa: CASSLGAGTPGELFF
cdr3_nt: TGCGCCAGCAGCCTGGGGGCAGGGACCCCCGGGGAGCTGTTTTTT
v_call: TRBV4-1
cdr3_length: 15
d_call: -
clone_size: -
j_call: TRBJ2-2

cdr3_aa: CASSVGQIETQYF
cdr3_nt: TGTGCCAGCAGTGTGGGACAGATAGAGACCCAGTACTTC
v_call: TRBV2
cdr3_length: 13
d_call: TRBD1
clone_size: -
j_call: TRBJ2-5

cdr3_aa: CASSRGYRSYEQYF
cdr3_nt: TGTGCCAGCAGCCGCGGATACCGCTCCTACGAGCAGTACTTC
v_call: TRBV7-6
cdr3_length: 14
d_call: -
clone_size: -
j_call: TRBJ2-7

cdr3_aa: CASSSMDGLSVDYNEQFF
cdr3_nt: TGTGCCAGCAGCTCCATGGACGGACTGTCCGTGGATTACAATGAGCAGTTCTTC
v_call: TRBV11-3
cdr3_length: 18
d_call: -
clone_size: -
j_call: TRBJ2-1

cdr3_aa: CASSYSRSYGYTF
cdr3_nt: TGTGCCAGCAGTTACTCGCGAAGTTATGGCTACACCTTC
v_call: TRBV6-5
cdr3_length: 13
d_call: -
clone_size: -
j_call: TRBJ1-2

cdr3_aa: CASSYLLAGAETQYF
cdr3_nt: TGTGCCAGCAGTTACTTACTAGCGGGGGCAGAGACCCAGTACTTC
v_call: TRBV6-5
cdr3_length: 15
d_call: TRBD2
clone_size: -
j_call: TRBJ2-5

cdr3_aa: CASLGLAGDWQETQYF
cdr3_nt: TGTGCCAGCTTAGGACTAGCGGGAGATTGGCAAGAGACCCAGTACTTC
v_call: TRBV6-6
cdr3_length: 16
d_call: TRBD2
clone_size: -
j_call: TRBJ2-5